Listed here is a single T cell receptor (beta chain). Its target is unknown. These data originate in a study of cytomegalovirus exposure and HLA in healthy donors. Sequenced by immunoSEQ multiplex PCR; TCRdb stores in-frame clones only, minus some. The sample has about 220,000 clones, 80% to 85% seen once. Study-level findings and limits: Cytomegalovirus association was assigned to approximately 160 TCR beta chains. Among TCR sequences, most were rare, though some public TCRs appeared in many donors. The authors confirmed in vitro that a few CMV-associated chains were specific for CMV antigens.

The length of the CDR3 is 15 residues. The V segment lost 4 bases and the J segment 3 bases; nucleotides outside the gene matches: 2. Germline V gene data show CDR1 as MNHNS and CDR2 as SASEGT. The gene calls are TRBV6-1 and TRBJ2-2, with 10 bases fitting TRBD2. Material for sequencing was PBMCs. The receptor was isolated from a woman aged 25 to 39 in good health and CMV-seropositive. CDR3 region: CASSGLAGHTGELFF. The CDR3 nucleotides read TGTGCCAGCAGTGGACTAGCGGGCCACACCGGGGAGCTGTTTTTT.